These 20 T cell receptor beta chains share one sample of origin, sequenced in a study of somatic mutations in cytotoxic T cells in rheumatoid arthritis. TCRdb's table, derived via immunoSEQ multiplex PCR, lists solely in-frame clones and lacks some. The table lists approximately 9,600 clones, around 85% of them singletons. Source material: CD8+ T cells sorted from blood. Receptors originate from an adult with rheumatoid arthritis.

The chain combines TRBV11-2 with TRBJ2-3; a possible D gene is TRBD2 (5 bases). CDR1 is SGHAT and CDR2 is FQNNGV in the germline V gene. The CDR3 has 16 residues. Trimming cost V 1 base and J 3 bases, with 14 bases left between them. The CDR3 region is CASSLARGSGTDTQYF. CDR3 in DNA: TGTGCCAGCAGCTTAGCCCGGGGAAGTGGGACAGATACGCAGTATTTT.

The CDR3 DNA sequence: TGTGCCACGATCGGACTAGGACGGTACAATGAGCAGTTCTTC. Encoded protein: CATIGLGRYNEQFF. This chain links TRBV15 with TRBJ2-1, with TRBD2 identical over 7 bases. CDR1 and CDR2 (germline): LNHNV, YYDKDF (reference sequence). The CDR3 is made up of 14 amino acids. The V segment lost 9 bases and the J segment 4 bases; nucleotides outside the gene matches: 9.

This sequence joins TRBV27 and TRBJ1-5; 7 bases align to TRBD1. Trimming removed 4 bases from V and 0 bases from J; junction bases left unmatched: 3. The CDR3 spans 15 residues. CDR1 MNHEY and CDR2 SMNVEV come from the germline V gene (reference sequence). CDR3 sequence reads: CASSWGQYSNQPQHF. Here the CDR3 DNA reads TGTGCCAGCAGTTGGGGACAGTATAGCAATCAGCCCCAGCATTTT.

This chain links TRBV2 with TRBJ2-7; possible D gene TRBD1, 7 bases. CDR1 is SNHLY, CDR2 FYNNEI, per germline. The CDR3 contains 12 residues. V lost 6 bases, J lost 5 bases, and 11 bases lay in between. The CDR3 DNA is TGTGCCAGCAGCTCAGGGGGGCACGAGCAGTACTTC. Residues: CASSSGGHEQYF. The full variable domain, completed using reference TRBV2 and TRBJ2-7, is EPEVTQTPSHQVTQMGQEVILRCVPISNHLYFYWYRQILGQKVEFLVSFYNNEISEKSEIFDDQFSVERPDGSNFTLKIRSTKLEDSAMYFCASSSGGHEQYFGPGTRLTVT.

V is TRBV6-1 and J is TRBJ2-3; 8 nucleotides line up with TRBD2. CDR3 length: 15 residues. Trimming at V came to 5 bases and at J to 0 bases, leaving 4 bases not matched to a gene. Looked up from germline, CDR1 is MNHNS and CDR2 is SASEGT. The CDR3 DNA follows: TGTGCCAGCAGTCCGGGACTAGAAAGCACAGATACGCAGTATTTT. Translating it yields CASSPGLESTDTQYF.

This chain links TRBV29-1 with TRBJ2-3, with 10 bases identical to TRBD2. The CDR3 has 16 amino acids. Trimming at V came to 0 bases and at J to 4 bases, leaving 7 bases not matched to a gene. Germline V gene data show CDR1 as SQVTM and CDR2 as ANQGSEA. CDR3: CSVEDRASGGADTQYF. The CDR3 region has the DNA TGCAGCGTTGAAGATCGGGCTAGCGGGGGCGCAGATACGCAGTATTTT.

This chain joins TRBV9 and TRBJ1-3; no firm D call. The germline V gene has CDR1 SGDLS and CDR2 YYNGEE. The V and J ends lost 0 bases and 0 bases respectively, with 7 bases between them. This CDR3 has 15 residues. CDR3 nucleotide sequence: TGTGCCAGCAGCGTAGACCTAAGCTCTGGAAACACCATATATTTT. Amino acid sequence: CASSVDLSSGNTIYF.

The genes are TRBV6-1 and TRBJ2-5; no firm D call. This CDR3 is 14 amino acids long. Trimming removed 1 base at V and 6 bases at J, with 12 bases between. Germline CDR1 and CDR2: MNHNS and SASEGT. As DNA, the CDR3 is TGTGCCAGCAGTGAAGTTTCGTGGTGGCAGACCCAGTACTTC. Amino acids: CASSEVSWWQTQYF.

The V call is TRBV12-5, the J call TRBJ2-1; perhaps TRBD2 as D (5 bases). The CDR3 consists of 12 residues. CDR1 LGHNT and CDR2 FRNRAP come from the germline V gene. V lost 5 bases and J lost 6, with 8 bases in between. As DNA, the CDR3 is TGTGCTAGTGGTCACGAGGGCAATGAGCAGTTCTTC. This sequence encodes CASGHEGNEQFF.

This clone showed up just a few times. This chain joins TRBV6-6 and TRBJ2-7; D gene uncertain. Germline lookup yields CDR1 MNHNY and CDR2 SVGAGI (reference sequence). V dropped 2 bases and J dropped 4 bases, with 6 bases sitting between them. The CDR3 has 12 amino acids. The CDR3 is CASSYTEYEQYF. CDR3 bases: TGTGCCAGCAGTTACACCGAGTACGAGCAGTACTTC.

The V gene is TRBV27, the J gene TRBJ1-2; D is perhaps TRBD1 (6 bases). Germline CDR1 reads MNHEY; CDR2 reads SMNVEV (reference sequence). CDR3 length: 13 residues. V dropped 3 bases and J dropped 4 bases, with 9 bases sitting between them. CDR3 amino acids: CASSFGTLYGYTF. The CDR3 region has the DNA TGTGCCAGCAGTTTCGGGACACTCTATGGCTACACCTTC.

The chain joins TRBV6-5 to TRBJ2-5; 12 bases fit TRBD2. V dropped 5 bases and J dropped 5; count of bases not matched to a gene: 3. CDR3 length: 14 amino acids. Germline CDR1 is MNHEY and CDR2 is SVGAGI. The CDR3 loop reads CASSPGTSGETQYF. CDR3 nucleotides: TGTGCCAGCAGTCCCGGGACTAGCGGGGAGACCCAGTACTTC.

The chain employs TRBV28 and TRBJ2-5; 8 positions agree with TRBD2. Germline CDR1 is MDHEN and CDR2 is SYDVKM. This CDR3 is 13 amino acids long. Trimming removed 3 bases from V and 4 bases from J; junction bases left unmatched: 1. CDR3: CASSLLAGETQYF. CDR3 coding DNA: TGTGCCAGCAGTTTGCTAGCGGGAGAGACCCAGTACTTC.

This chain connects TRBV2 to TRBJ1-3; a possible D gene is TRBD1 (6 bases). The CDR3 has 15 residues. The V gene lost 4 bases and the J gene lost 0 bases, with 10 bases spanning the gap. Germline CDR1 and CDR2: SNHLY and FYNNEI. The CDR3 is CASSVGGGSGNTIYF. In DNA form, the CDR3 reads TGTGCCAGCAGTGTAGGAGGGGGCTCTGGAAACACCATATATTTT.

The genes are TRBV5-6 and TRBJ1-4, with D possibly matching TRBD1 (5 bases). This CDR3 spans 13 amino acids. From germline, CDR1 is SGHDT and CDR2 YYEEEE. Trimming cost V 4 bases and J 11 bases, with 15 bases left between them. The CDR3 region is CASSPGTPGKLFF. The CDR3 DNA reads as TGTGCCAGCAGCCCTGGGACTCCCGGGAAACTGTTTTTT.

The CDR3 nucleotides read TGTGCCAGCAGTTTCCGGGACAGGGCGAAGGAAAAACTGTTTTTT. Amino acids: CASSFRDRAKEKLFF. J is TRBJ1-4 and V is TRBV6-7, with 9 positions matching TRBD1. TRBV6-7 is an ORF; its function is uncertain. After removal of 4 bases from V and 8 bases from J, the junction contained 8 bases not matched to a gene. This CDR3 has 15 amino acids.

The rearrangement uses TRBV11-3 and TRBJ2-7; TRBD1 matches 9 bases. The CDR3 runs to 14 residues. The junction had 11 bases not matched to a gene; V was cut back by 7 bases and J by 7 bases. Germline assignment: CDR1 SGHNT and CDR2 YENEEA. CDR3 DNA sequence: TGTGCCAGCACCCAACCCACAGGGGGCCGGGAGCAGTACTTC. Amino acids: CASTQPTGGREQYF.

V is TRBV6-5 and J is TRBJ2-7; D call uncertain. V was clipped by 0 bases and J by 5 bases, with 8 bases between them. Germline V gives CDR1 MNHEY, CDR2 SVGAGI. CDR3 length: 13 residues. The CDR3 DNA follows: TGTGCCAGCAGTTACTCGAAGACCCACGAGCAGTACTTC. It translates to CASSYSKTHEQYF.

V usage is TRBV6-6 and J usage is TRBJ2-2; D is undetermined. The germline CDR1 and CDR2 sequences are MNHNY and SVGAGI (reference sequence). Deletions cut 7 bases from V and 5 bases from J, with 11 bases between. The CDR3 extends over 13 amino acids. The CDR3 here is CASTRTTTGELFF. CDR3 nucleotides: TGTGCCAGCACCCGCACGACAACCGGGGAGCTGTTTTTT.

The chain joins TRBV27 to TRBJ2-1, with 9 bases identical to TRBD2. Germline values: CDR1 MNHEY, CDR2 SMNVEV (reference sequence). CDR3 length: 17 amino acids. The V gene end was trimmed by 8 bases and the J gene end by 3 bases; junction bases not matched to a gene: 14. Here the CDR3 DNA reads TGTGCCAGCGGCCTGGGTGGTAGCGGGAGTATCTACAATGAGCAGTTCTTC. Translated, it gives CASGLGGSGSIYNEQFF.